Listed below are T cell receptor beta chains from one sample, sequenced in a study of T cells in Graves' hyperthyroidism and ophthalmopathy. TCRdb redid the calling of the multiplex PCR reads with MiXCR, one entry per CDR3 protein. The profile shows 300,000 to 450,000 distinct CDR3 sequences, roughly 14% of them singletons. The specimen was blood. The receptors were gathered from a man aged 30-40 years with Graves' hyperthyroidism that later progressed to Graves' ophthalmopathy. Both conserved end residues are part of each CDR3. The order of the fields is V gene, clone size, D gene, J gene, CDR3 protein, CDR3 DNA. A D gene is named only where the DNA matches it firmly. A row's size may be missing; if present it is once, few, many or a size class.

TRBV27,many,-,TRBJ1-3,CASSLSGTHAGNTIYF,TGTGCCAGCAGTTTATCCGGGACACACGCAGGAAACACCATATATTTT
TRBV28,many,-,TRBJ1-4,CASIEVRATNEKLFF,TGTGCCAGCATAGAAGTCCGCGCAACTAATGAAAAACTGTTTTTT
TRBV6-5,-,TRBD1,TRBJ2-5,CASSYKQGYQETQYF,TGTGCCAGCAGTTACAAACAGGGGTACCAAGAGACCCAGTACTTC
TRBV3-1,few,-,TRBJ2-2,CASSHWAGELFF,TGTGCCAGCAGCCACTGGGCCGGGGAGCTGTTTTTT
TRBV28,few,-,TRBJ1-6,CASSITGSNSPLHF,TGTGCCAGCAGTATAACAGGGAGTAATTCACCCCTCCACTTT
TRBV18,many,TRBD1,TRBJ1-1,CASSAPGQGTEAFF,TGTGCCAGCTCAGCACCGGGACAGGGGACTGAAGCTTTCTTT
TRBV19,many,-,TRBJ1-5,CASSIEGSNQPQHF,TGTGCCAGTAGTATCGAAGGTAGCAATCAGCCCCAGCATTTT
TRBV10-2,-,-,TRBJ2-3,CASSVTRGLDTQYF,TGCGCCAGCTCGGTGACTAGGGGGTTGGATACGCAGTATTTT
TRBV7-2,many,TRBD1,TRBJ1-5,CASSPRTGEGQPQHF,TGTGCCAGCAGCCCGAGGACAGGGGAAGGCCAGCCCCAGCATTTT
TRBV29-1,many,-,TRBJ2-7,CSVGGISYEQYF,TGCAGCGTTGGGGGGATCTCCTACGAGCAGTACTTC
TRBV20-1,few,TRBD1,TRBJ2-7,CSAAGTGGNKAYEQYF,TGCAGTGCTGCCGGGACAGGGGGGAATAAGGCCTACGAGCAGTACTTC
TRBV11-2,many,TRBD1,TRBJ2-7,CASSFGQGYEQYF,TGTGCCAGCAGCTTCGGACAGGGGTACGAGCAGTACTTC
TRBV6-1,few,-,TRBJ1-1,CASTPAGTRKEAFF,TGTGCCAGCACCCCGGCTGGGACAAGAAAAGAAGCTTTCTTT
TRBV6-1,few,-,TRBJ2-2,CASNKLNTGELFF,TGTGCCAGCAATAAACTGAACACCGGGGAGCTGTTTTTT
TRBV12-3/TRBV12-4,many,-,TRBJ1-1,CASSLYKNTEAFF,TGTGCCAGCAGTTTATACAAGAACACTGAAGCTTTCTTT
TRBV7-9,many,TRBD2,TRBJ2-7,CASSLSPGLAGNFYEQYF,TGTGCCAGCAGCTTATCCCCGGGACTAGCGGGGAATTTCTACGAGCAGTACTTC
TRBV10-3,few,TRBD1,TRBJ2-5,CAISESWGTVQETQYF,TGTGCCATCAGTGAGTCGTGGGGGACAGTTCAAGAGACCCAGTACTTC
TRBV6-1,-,TRBD1,TRBJ2-7,CASSYAGGNEQYF,TGTGCCAGCAGTTATGCAGGGGGCAACGAGCAGTACTTC
TRBV5-5,many,TRBD2,TRBJ2-1,CASSWTSGGNNEQFF,TGTGCCAGCAGCTGGACTAGCGGGGGGAACAATGAGCAGTTCTTC
TRBV29-1,-,TRBD2,TRBJ2-3,CSVAFFSGGYTDTQYF,TGCAGCGTTGCGTTTTTTAGCGGGGGGTACACAGATACGCAGTATTTT
TRBV11-2,many,TRBD1,TRBJ2-7,CASSFPPDRGPYEQYF,TGTGCCAGCAGCTTCCCCCCGGACAGGGGCCCCTACGAGCAGTACTTC
TRBV7-9,many,-,TRBJ1-1,CASSSQRVNTEAFF,TGTGCCAGCAGCAGCCAGCGAGTGAACACTGAAGCTTTCTTT
TRBV6-1,many,TRBD1,TRBJ1-5,CASTPSGTGSNQPQHF,TGTGCCAGCACCCCGTCCGGGACAGGGAGCAATCAGCCCCAGCATTTT
TRBV18,-,TRBD2,TRBJ2-7,CASSPYSGREQYF,TGTGCCAGCTCACCCTATTCCGGGAGGGAGCAGTACTTC
TRBV6-5,many,-,TRBJ2-7,CASSYSVQGYEQYF,TGTGCCAGCAGTTACTCGGTACAGGGCTACGAGCAGTACTTC
TRBV27,-,-,TRBJ2-7,CASRTLVGNEQYF,TGTGCCAGCCGTACATTGGTTGGTAACGAGCAGTACTTC
TRBV24-1,few,-,TRBJ1-2,CATSDLSGLGYTF,TGTGCCACCAGTGACCTCTCAGGGCTCGGCTACACCTTC
TRBV15,-,-,TRBJ2-7,CATSRDRGYVYEQYF,TGTGCCACCAGCAGAGATAGGGGCTACGTCTACGAGCAGTACTTC
TRBV10-1,many,-,TRBJ2-7,CASSETPGQLREQYF,TGCGCCAGCAGTGAGACCCCCGGACAGCTGAGGGAGCAGTACTTC
TRBV20-1,-,-,TRBJ2-2,CSASRQRSTGELFF,TGCAGTGCTAGCAGACAGAGATCCACCGGGGAGCTGTTTTTT
TRBV18,many,-,TRBJ1-1,CASSPKTGDTEAFF,TGTGCCAGCTCTCCGAAGACGGGTGACACTGAAGCTTTCTTT
TRBV18,many,TRBD1,TRBJ1-5,CASSLGQGYQPQHF,TGTGCCAGCTCACTTGGACAGGGCTATCAGCCCCAGCATTTT
TRBV12-3/TRBV12-4,many,-,TRBJ2-1,CASSLYRRYNEQFF,TGTGCCAGCAGTTTGTACCGCCGGTACAATGAGCAGTTCTTC
TRBV28,few,-,TRBJ2-2,CASRPSRGGFTGELFF,TGTGCCAGCAGGCCCTCCCGAGGAGGGTTCACCGGGGAGCTGTTTTTT
TRBV27,-,-,TRBJ2-7,CASSVRPLYEQYF,TGTGCCAGCAGTGTGAGGCCTCTCTACGAGCAGTACTTC
TRBV5-6,-,-,TRBJ1-2,CASSLLGQDYGYTF,TGTGCCAGCAGCTTACTGGGGCAGGACTATGGCTACACCTTC
TRBV12-3/TRBV12-4,few,-,TRBJ1-5,CASSPSGYSNQPQHF,TGTGCCAGCAGCCCCTCCGGGTATAGCAATCAGCCCCAGCATTTT
TRBV5-1,-,TRBD2,TRBJ2-1,CASSVLAGDYNEQFF,TGCGCCAGCAGCGTCCTAGCGGGCGACTACAATGAGCAGTTCTTC
TRBV5-1,many,TRBD1,TRBJ1-2,CASSSTGGDYGYTF,TGCGCCAGCAGCTCGACAGGGGGCGACTATGGCTACACCTTC
TRBV2,many,-,TRBJ2-5,CASSEIRGPQETQYF,TGTGCCAGCAGTGAAATCCGGGGGCCGCAAGAGACCCAGTACTTC
TRBV27,-,-,TRBJ1-1,CASSYAGRDTEAFF,TGTGCCAGCAGTTACGCAGGGAGAGATACTGAAGCTTTCTTT
TRBV19,few,-,TRBJ2-6,CASSADYSGANVLTF,TGTGCCAGTAGTGCCGACTACTCTGGGGCCAACGTCCTGACTTTC
TRBV5-6,many,TRBD1,TRBJ1-2,CASSTTGRGYTF,TGTGCCAGCAGCACGACAGGGCGAGGCTACACCTTC
TRBV6-1,many,-,TRBJ1-1,CASRFDRNTEAFF,TGTGCCAGCAGATTTGACAGGAACACTGAAGCTTTCTTT
TRBV9,-,-,TRBJ2-1,CASSEAGTVSSYNEQFF,TGTGCCAGCAGCGAGGCCGGGACGGTGAGCTCCTACAATGAGCAGTTCTTC
TRBV20-1,few,TRBD1,TRBJ1-2,CSASTDRPRNGYTF,TGCAGTGCTAGTACGGACAGGCCCCGGAATGGCTACACCTTC
TRBV18,-,TRBD2,TRBJ2-2,CASSPHGLAGGPTGELFF,TGTGCCAGCTCACCCCACGGCCTAGCGGGGGGTCCCACCGGGGAGCTGTTTTTT
TRBV12-3/TRBV12-4,-,-,TRBJ2-7,CASSLRKGNYEQYF,TGTGCCAGCAGTTTAAGGAAGGGGAACTACGAGCAGTACTTC
TRBV7-6,many,TRBD1,TRBJ1-5,CASSLGTGRDSNQPQHF,TGTGCCAGCAGCTTGGGGACAGGGAGGGATAGCAATCAGCCCCAGCATTTT
TRBV11-2,many,TRBD1,TRBJ1-2,CASSPQGRLYGYTF,TGTGCCAGCAGCCCACAGGGGCGCCTTTATGGCTACACCTTC
TRBV25-1,-,-,TRBJ2-1,CASGHVEQFF,TGTGCCAGCGGGCACGTAGAGCAGTTCTTC
TRBV11-2,many,-,TRBJ2-7,CASSLDFPEQYF,TGTGCCAGCAGCTTAGATTTTCCCGAGCAGTACTTC
TRBV28,-,TRBD1,TRBJ2-5,CASRDRWETQYF,TGTGCCAGCAGGGACAGGTGGGAGACCCAGTACTTC
TRBV12-3/TRBV12-4,many,TRBD1,TRBJ2-3,CASSRGQGGGTDTQYF,TGTGCCAGCAGCAGGGGACAGGGAGGGGGCACAGATACGCAGTATTTT
TRBV29-1,many,TRBD2,TRBJ2-3,CSAKRTSGGEDTQYF,TGCAGCGCCAAACGGACTAGCGGGGGAGAGGATACGCAGTATTTT